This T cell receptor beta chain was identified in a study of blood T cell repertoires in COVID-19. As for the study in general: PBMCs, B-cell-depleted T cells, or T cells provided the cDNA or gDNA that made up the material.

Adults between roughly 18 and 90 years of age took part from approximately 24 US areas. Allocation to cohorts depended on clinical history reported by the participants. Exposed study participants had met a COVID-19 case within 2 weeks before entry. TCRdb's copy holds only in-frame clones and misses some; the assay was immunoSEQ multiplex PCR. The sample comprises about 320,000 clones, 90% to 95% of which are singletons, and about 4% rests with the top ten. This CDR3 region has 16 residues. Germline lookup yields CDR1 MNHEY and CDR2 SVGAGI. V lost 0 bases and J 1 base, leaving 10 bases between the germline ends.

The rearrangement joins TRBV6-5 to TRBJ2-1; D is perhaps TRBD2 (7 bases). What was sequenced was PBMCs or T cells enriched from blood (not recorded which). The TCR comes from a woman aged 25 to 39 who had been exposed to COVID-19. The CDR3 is CASSYSGGRSYNEQFF. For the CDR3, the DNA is TGTGCCAGCAGTTACTCGGGGGGGCGGTCCTACAATGAGCAGTTCTTC.